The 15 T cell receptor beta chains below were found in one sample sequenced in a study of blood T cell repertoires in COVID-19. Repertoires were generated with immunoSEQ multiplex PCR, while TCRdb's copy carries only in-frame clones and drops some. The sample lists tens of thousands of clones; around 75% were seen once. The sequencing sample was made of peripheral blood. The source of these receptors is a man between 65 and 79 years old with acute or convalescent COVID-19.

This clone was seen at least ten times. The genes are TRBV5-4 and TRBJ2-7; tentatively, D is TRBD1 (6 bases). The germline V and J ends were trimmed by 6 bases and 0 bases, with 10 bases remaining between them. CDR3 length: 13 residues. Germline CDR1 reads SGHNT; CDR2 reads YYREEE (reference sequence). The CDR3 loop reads CASTRQDSYEQYF. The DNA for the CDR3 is TGTGCCAGCACGCGACAGGACTCCTACGAGCAGTACTTC.

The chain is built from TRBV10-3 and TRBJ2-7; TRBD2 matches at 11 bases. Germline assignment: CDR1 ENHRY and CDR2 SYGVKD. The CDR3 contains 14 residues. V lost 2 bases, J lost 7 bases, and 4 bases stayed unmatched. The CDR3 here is CAISEVAGGQEQYF. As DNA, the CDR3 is TGTGCCATCAGTGAGGTAGCGGGAGGGCAGGAGCAGTACTTC.

The CDR3 DNA reads TGTGCCAGCTCACCCACCGGTCAGGGTGGGTACGAGCAGTACTTC. Protein product: CASSPTGQGGYEQYF. V is TRBV18 and J is TRBJ2-7; tentative D call: TRBD1 (5 bases). Germline V gene data show CDR1 as KGHSH and CDR2 as LQKENI. The V end was cut by 3 bases, the J end by 4 bases, with 16 bases between. The CDR3 sequence is 15 residues long.

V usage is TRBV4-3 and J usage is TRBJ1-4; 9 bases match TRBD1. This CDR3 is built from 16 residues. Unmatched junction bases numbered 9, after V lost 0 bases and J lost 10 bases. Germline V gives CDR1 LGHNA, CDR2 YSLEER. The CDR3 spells CASSQDVSQGAGKLFF. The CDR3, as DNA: TGCGCCAGCAGCCAAGATGTGTCACAGGGGGCGGGAAAACTGTTTTTT.

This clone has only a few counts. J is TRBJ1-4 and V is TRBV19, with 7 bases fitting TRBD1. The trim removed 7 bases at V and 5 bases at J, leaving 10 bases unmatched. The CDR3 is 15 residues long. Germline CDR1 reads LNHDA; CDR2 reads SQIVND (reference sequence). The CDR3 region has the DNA TGTGCCAGTACCGCAATCTGGGGACAGAATGAAAAACTGTTTTTT. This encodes CASTAIWGQNEKLFF.

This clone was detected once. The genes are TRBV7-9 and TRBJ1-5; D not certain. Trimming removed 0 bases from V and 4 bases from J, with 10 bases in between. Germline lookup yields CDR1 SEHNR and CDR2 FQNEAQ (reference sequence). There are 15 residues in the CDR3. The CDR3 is CASSLAGSLNQPQHF. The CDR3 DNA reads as TGTGCCAGCAGCTTAGCGGGCTCCCTGAATCAGCCCCAGCATTTT.

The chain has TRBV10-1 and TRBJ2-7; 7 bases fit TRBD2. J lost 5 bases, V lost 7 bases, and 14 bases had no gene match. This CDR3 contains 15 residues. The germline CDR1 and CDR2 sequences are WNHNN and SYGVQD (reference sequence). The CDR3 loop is CASTEREVRNHEQYF. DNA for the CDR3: TGCGCCAGCACAGAGCGGGAAGTGAGAAACCACGAGCAGTACTTC.

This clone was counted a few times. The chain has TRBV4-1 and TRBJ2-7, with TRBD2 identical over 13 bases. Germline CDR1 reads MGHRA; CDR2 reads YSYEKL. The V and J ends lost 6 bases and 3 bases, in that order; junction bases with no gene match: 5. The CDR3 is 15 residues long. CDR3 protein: CASSPGTSGIYEQYF. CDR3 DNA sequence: TGCGCCAGCAGTCCAGGGACTAGCGGGATCTACGAGCAGTACTTC.

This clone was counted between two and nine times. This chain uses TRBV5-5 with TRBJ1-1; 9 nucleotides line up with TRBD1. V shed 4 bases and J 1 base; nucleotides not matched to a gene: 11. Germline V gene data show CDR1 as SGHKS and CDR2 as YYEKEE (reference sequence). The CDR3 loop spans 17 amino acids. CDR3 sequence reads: CASSHGQGTHRNTEAFF. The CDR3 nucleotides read TGTGCCAGCAGCCATGGACAGGGGACACACCGGAACACTGAAGCTTTCTTT.

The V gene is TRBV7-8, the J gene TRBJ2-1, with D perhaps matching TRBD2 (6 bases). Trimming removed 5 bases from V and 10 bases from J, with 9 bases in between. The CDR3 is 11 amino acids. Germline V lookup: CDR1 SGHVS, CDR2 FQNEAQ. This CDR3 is CASSLTSEQFF. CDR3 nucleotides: TGTGCCAGCAGCCTAACTAGCGAGCAGTTCTTC.

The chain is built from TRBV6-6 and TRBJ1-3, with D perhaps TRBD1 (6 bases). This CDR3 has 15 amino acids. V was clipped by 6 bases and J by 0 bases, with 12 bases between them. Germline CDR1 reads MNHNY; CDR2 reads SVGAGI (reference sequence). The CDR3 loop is CASSPQGLSGNTIYF. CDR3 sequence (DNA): TGTGCCAGCAGCCCCCAGGGGCTCTCTGGAAACACCATATATTTT.

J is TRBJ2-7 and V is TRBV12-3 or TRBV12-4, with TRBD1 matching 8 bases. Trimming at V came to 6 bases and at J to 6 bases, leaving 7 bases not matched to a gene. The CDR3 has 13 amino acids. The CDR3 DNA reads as TGTGCCAGCAGAAAACGGACAGGGAGCGAGCAGTACTTC. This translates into CASRKRTGSEQYF.

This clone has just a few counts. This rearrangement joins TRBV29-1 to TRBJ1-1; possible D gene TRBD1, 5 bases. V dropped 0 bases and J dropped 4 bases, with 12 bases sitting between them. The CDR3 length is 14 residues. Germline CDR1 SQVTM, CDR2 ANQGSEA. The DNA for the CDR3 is TGCAGCGTTGAAGAAGGGGTGGGAAGCACTGAAGCTTTCTTT. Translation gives CSVEEGVGSTEAFF.

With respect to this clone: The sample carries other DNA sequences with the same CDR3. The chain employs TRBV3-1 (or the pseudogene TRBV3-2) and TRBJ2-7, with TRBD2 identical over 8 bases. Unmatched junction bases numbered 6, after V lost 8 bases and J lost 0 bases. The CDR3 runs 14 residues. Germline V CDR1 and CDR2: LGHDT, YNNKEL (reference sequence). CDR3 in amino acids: CASSGGTSSYEQYF. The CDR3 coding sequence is TGTGCCAGCTCCGGCGGGACTAGCTCCTACGAGCAGTACTTC.

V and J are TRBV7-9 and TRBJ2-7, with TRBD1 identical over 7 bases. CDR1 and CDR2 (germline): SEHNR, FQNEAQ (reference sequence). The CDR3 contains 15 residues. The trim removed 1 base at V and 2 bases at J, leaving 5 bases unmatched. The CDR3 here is CASSLDNRGTYEQYF. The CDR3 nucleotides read TGTGCCAGCAGCTTAGATAACAGGGGAACCTACGAGCAGTACTTC.